The entry that follows covers one T cell receptor (beta chain) sequence. This may come from a read error, since a much larger clone is one base off. This sample's RNA came from whole unsorted tissue. The data derive from a study of tumor and adjacent non-tumor tissue in lung cancer. The library came from three nested PCR rounds adapted from ARM-PCR protocols. One entry per CDR3 protein, called by TCRdb with MiXCR from the multiplex PCR reads. The data contain about 93,000 distinct CDR3 sequences, less than 80% of them singletons. CDR3 length: 15 amino acids. V lost 2 bases and J lost 5, with 16 bases in between. Per germline, CDR1 SGHNT and CDR2 YYREEE (reference sequence).

This clonotype originated in a man aged 55-75 years with non-small cell lung cancer. The sample taken for sequencing was lung tumor tissue. This chain connects TRBV5-4 to TRBJ2-5, with D perhaps TRBD2 (7 bases). Here the CDR3 reads CASSLSGGGDETQYF. The CDR3 DNA follows: TGTGCCAGCAGCTTATCGGGGGGCGGGGATGAGACCCAGTACTTC.